A single sample gave rise to the 14 T cell receptor beta chains below, sequenced in a study of control samples from healthy donors and cancer patients. Clones were sequenced by immunoSEQ multiplex PCR, and TCRdb holds only the in-frame ones, with some missing. Of about 140,000 clones listed, roughly 92% were seen once; the top ten hold approximately 10%. The sample consisted of blood. These receptors were collected from a man aged 25-45 years in good health.

The J gene is TRBJ2-2, the V gene TRBV5-8, with TRBD2 identical over 7 bases. The trim removed 5 bases at V and 5 bases at J, leaving 6 bases unmatched. Germline V gene data show CDR1 as SGHTS and CDR2 as YDEGEE. The CDR3 totals 14 residues. This chain's CDR3 is CASRKKAGTGELFF. The CDR3, as DNA: TGTGCCAGCAGAAAGAAAGCGGGAACCGGGGAGCTGTTTTTT.

With respect to this clone: Additional DNA sequences in this sample encode the identical CDR3. The chain is built from TRBV9 and TRBJ1-1; unclear D gene. V was clipped by 4 bases and J by 1 base, with 8 bases between them. Germline V lookup: CDR1 SGDLS, CDR2 YYNGEE. The CDR3 spans 13 residues. For the CDR3, the DNA is TGTGCCAGCAGCCCGAGACAGAACACTGAAGCTTTCTTT. It translates to CASSPRQNTEAFF. The full variable domain, its missing parts supplied by reference TRBV9 and TRBJ1-1, is DSGVTQTPKHLITATGQRVTLRCSPRSGDLSVYWYQQSLDQGLQFLIQYYNGEERAKGNILERFSAQQFPDLHSELNLSSLELGDSALYFCASSPRQNTEAFFGQGTRLTVV.

The chain has TRBV28 and TRBJ2-7; the match to TRBD1 covers 8 bases. The germline gives CDR1 MDHEN, CDR2 SYDVKM. CDR3 length: 15 residues. Losses at the gene ends were 4 bases for V and 2 bases for J; bases not matched to a gene: 7. Here the CDR3 reads CASSWAPGQAYEQYF. Here the CDR3 DNA reads TGTGCCAGCAGTTGGGCTCCGGGACAGGCCTACGAGCAGTACTTC.

This chain connects TRBV29-1 to TRBJ2-7; 7 positions agree with TRBD1. Germline V gene lookup returns CDR1 SQVTM and CDR2 ANQGSEA. With V trimmed by 5 bases and J by 6 bases, 7 bases remained unmatched. This CDR3 is built from 12 residues. CDR3 protein: CSVPGQRSEQYF. CDR3 DNA: TGCAGCGTTCCGGGACAGAGGAGCGAGCAGTACTTC.

This chain joins TRBV30 and TRBJ2-2; D remains ambiguous. The CDR3 is 12 residues long. Germline loops: CDR1 GTSNPN, CDR2 SVGIG (reference sequence). V gave up 4 bases and J gave up 5 bases, with 8 bases separating them. The CDR3 loop reads CAWNFRTGELFF. As DNA, the CDR3 is TGTGCCTGGAACTTTCGAACCGGGGAGCTGTTTTTT.

The chain couples TRBV6-2 or TRBV6-3 to TRBJ2-5; 7 bases fit TRBD1. V trimming: 6 bases; J trimming: 1 base; junction bases outside the gene matches: 5. The CDR3 totals 14 residues. CDR1 and CDR2 (germline): MNHEY, SVGEGT. The CDR3 loop reads CASSRTGPQETQYF. The CDR3 DNA sequence: TGTGCCAGCAGCCGGACAGGCCCCCAAGAGACCCAGTACTTC.

J is TRBJ1-1 and V is TRBV28; tentatively, D is TRBD1 (5 bases). Germline assignment: CDR1 MDHEN and CDR2 SYDVKM. This CDR3 has 12 amino acids. Trimming cost V 4 bases and J 10 bases, with 13 bases left between them. The CDR3 nucleotides are TGTGCCAGCAGTTCCCTAACGGGGGGAGCTTTCTTT. Residues: CASSSLTGGAFF.

The chain links TRBV5-4 to TRBJ1-2, with D possibly TRBD1 on 5 matching bases. V lost 3 bases and J lost 8, with 20 bases in between. Germline CDR1 reads SGHNT; CDR2 reads YYREEE (reference sequence). This CDR3 is 15 amino acids long. CDR3 in amino acids: CASSSKRGISPGYTF. Written as DNA, the CDR3 is TGTGCCAGCAGCTCTAAAAGGGGAATTTCCCCAGGCTACACCTTC.

V and J are TRBV7-2 and TRBJ1-5, with D hard to call. There are 18 residues in the CDR3. Trimming pared 5 bases from V and 2 bases from J, leaving 22 bases between. Per germline, CDR1 SGHTA and CDR2 FQGNSA. The CDR3 sequence: CASSPIPGRPRGNQPQHF. The CDR3 bases are TGTGCCAGCAGCCCAATACCCGGGAGGCCTCGGGGCAATCAGCCCCAGCATTTT.

V and J are TRBV27 and TRBJ2-1; TRBD2 matches 12 bases. The V and J ends lost 4 bases and 6 bases, in that order; junction bases with no gene match: 10. Germline assignment: CDR1 MNHEY and CDR2 SMNVEV (reference sequence). This CDR3 has 17 residues. The CDR3 reads CASSYALAGGPSNEQFF. CDR3 coding DNA: TGTGCCAGCAGTTACGCCCTAGCGGGAGGGCCGAGCAATGAGCAGTTCTTC.

The chain is built from TRBV4-1 and TRBJ2-3, with D possibly matching TRBD2 (5 bases). The CDR3 has 17 residues. Germline V gene data show CDR1 as MGHRA and CDR2 as YSYEKL. Trimming took 6 bases from V and 0 from J, leaving 19 bases between them. CDR3 in DNA: TGCGCCAGCAGATCCCTCTTTCTTCGGACTAGCACAGATACGCAGTATTTT. Its translation: CASRSLFLRTSTDTQYF.

V usage is TRBV5-5 and J usage is TRBJ2-1; 7 bases are a match to TRBD2. Germline loops: CDR1 SGHKS, CDR2 YYEKEE (reference sequence). V shed 4 bases and J 5 bases; nucleotides not matched to a gene: 12. The CDR3 has 16 residues. The CDR3 nucleotides read TGTGCCAGCAGCCTAGGTCCCCGGGACTACCACAATGAGCAGTTCTTC. Translating it yields CASSLGPRDYHNEQFF.

The J gene is TRBJ2-7, the V gene TRBV28; TRBD1 or TRBD2 may be the D gene (5 bases each). There are 14 residues in the CDR3. CDR1 is MDHEN and CDR2 is SYDVKM in the germline V gene. V lost 8 bases and J 0 bases, leaving 14 bases between the germline ends. The CDR3 nucleotides are TGTGCCAGCCGGGGCAGGGAGAGCTCCTACGAGCAGTACTTC. Translated: CASRGRESSYEQYF. Using reference TRBV28 and TRBJ2-7 for the parts outside the CDR3, the full variable domain is DVKVTQSSRYLVKRTGEKVFLECVQDMDHENMFWYRQDPGLGLRLIYFSYDVKMKEKGDIPEGYSVSREKKERFSLILESASTNQTSMYLCASRGRESSYEQYFGPGTRLTVT.

This chain uses TRBV28 with TRBJ1-1; D gene uncertain. The CDR3 is 12 amino acids. Germline V gene data show CDR1 as MDHEN and CDR2 as SYDVKM. V was trimmed by 7 bases and J by 2 bases, leaving 8 bases between them. CDR3 loop: CASNVGNTEAFF. The CDR3 DNA sequence: TGTGCCAGCAACGTCGGCAACACTGAAGCTTTCTTT.